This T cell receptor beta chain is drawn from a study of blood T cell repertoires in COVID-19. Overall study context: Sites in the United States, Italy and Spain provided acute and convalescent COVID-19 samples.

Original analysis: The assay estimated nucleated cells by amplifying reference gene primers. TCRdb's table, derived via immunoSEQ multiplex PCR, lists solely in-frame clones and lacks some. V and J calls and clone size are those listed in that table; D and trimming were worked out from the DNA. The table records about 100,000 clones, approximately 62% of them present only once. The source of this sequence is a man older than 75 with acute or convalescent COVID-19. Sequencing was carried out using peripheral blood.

This CDR3 reads CASSLVVTNQPQHF. The CDR3 DNA follows: TGTGCCAGCAGTTTAGTGGTGACAAATCAGCCCCAGCATTTT. The J gene is TRBJ1-5, the V gene TRBV28, with D hard to call. The germline gives CDR1 MDHEN, CDR2 SYDVKM. This CDR3 has 14 amino acids. Trimming removed 2 bases from V and 4 bases from J, with 9 bases in between.